These 11 T cell receptor beta chains originate from one sample sequenced in a study of blood T cell repertoires in COVID-19 (dated by TCRdb to about 2020). Receptor amplification or capture employed the immunoSEQ multiplex PCR assay. In TCRdb, the immuneACCESS table is reduced to in-frame sequences with V and J assigned. These tables do not hold every clone; where another copy was compared, an unresolved V gene accounts for under half, and the others remain unexplained. A total of 300,000 to 400,000 clones appear in this sample, 85% to 90% of them only once. In total, the top ten clones hold roughly 6.6% of the sample. The sample comprised peripheral blood. Receptor source: a woman in her sixties or seventies with COVID-19, enrolled during active disease.

CDR3 sequence reads: CASSRTGADEQYF. DNA of the CDR3: TGTGCCAGCAGCCGGACAGGGGCGGACGAGCAGTACTTC. The chain is built from TRBV7-9 and TRBJ2-7, with 9 bases matching TRBD1. V shed 5 bases and J 5 bases; nucleotides not matched to a gene: 4. The CDR3 covers 13 residues. Per germline, CDR1 SEHNR and CDR2 FQNEAQ (reference sequence). Complete variable domain (other parts from reference TRBV7-9 and TRBJ2-7): DTGVSQNPRHKITKRGQNVTFRCDPISEHNRLYWYRQTLGQGPEFLTYFQNEAQLEKSRLLSDRFSAERPKGSFSTLEIQRTEQGDSAMYLCASSRTGADEQYFGPGTRLTVT.

The V and J genes are TRBV6-5 and TRBJ1-2; the D is unclear. CDR3 size: 14 residues. V lost 7 bases to trimming and J lost 1 base, with 13 bases between them. Germline-derived CDR1 and CDR2 are MNHEY and SVGAGI. The CDR3 here is CASITAGFNYGYTF. For the CDR3, the DNA is TGTGCCAGCATAACAGCTGGCTTTAACTATGGCTACACCTTC.

V gene TRBV4-3 combines with J gene TRBJ1-3, with 7 bases matching TRBD1. The CDR3 is 15 residues long. Germline V gene sequence: CDR1 LGHNA, CDR2 YSLEER. Trimming removed 3 bases from V and 1 base from J; junction bases left unmatched: 3. The CDR3 sequence is CASSQLTGSGNTIYF. The CDR3 DNA follows: TGCGCCAGCAGCCAGCTGACAGGGTCTGGAAACACCATATATTTT.

The chain carries TRBV12-3 or TRBV12-4 and TRBJ1-1, with 9 nucleotides matching TRBD1. Unmatched junction bases numbered 8, after V lost 7 bases and J lost 11 bases. The CDR3 spans 12 residues. CDR3: CASKYDDRGAFF. Here the CDR3 DNA reads TGTGCCAGCAAGTACGATGACAGGGGGGCTTTCTTT.

The CDR3 here is CASSSRWEQFF. The CDR3 nucleotides read TGTGCCAGCAGTTCCAGGTGGGAGCAGTTCTTC. This rearrangement joins TRBV6-5 to TRBJ2-1; no definite D call. Per germline, CDR1 MNHEY and CDR2 SVGAGI. Trimming removed 4 bases from V and 10 bases from J, with 8 bases in between. The CDR3 sequence is 11 residues long.

The V call is TRBV28, the J call TRBJ1-2, with 8 nucleotides matching TRBD1. The V segment lost 5 bases and the J segment 7 bases; nucleotides outside the gene matches: 3. The CDR3 spans 12 residues. Germline V gene lookup returns CDR1 MDHEN and CDR2 SYDVKM. The CDR3 protein is CASSGTGSGYTF. The CDR3 region has the DNA TGTGCCAGCAGTGGGACAGGATCTGGCTACACCTTC.

V usage is TRBV27 and J usage is TRBJ2-3; 9 nucleotides align to TRBD1. Per germline, CDR1 MNHEY and CDR2 SMNVEV (reference sequence). J was trimmed by 2 bases and V by 0 bases; bases with no gene match: 9. The CDR3 runs 18 residues. Here the CDR3 reads CASSLSIRDRATTDTQYF. The CDR3 coding sequence is TGTGCCAGCAGTTTATCGATCAGGGACAGGGCGACCACAGATACGCAGTATTTT.

This clone was observed a few times. The chain carries TRBV19 and TRBJ1-1; D is perhaps TRBD1 (5 bases). The CDR3 spans 13 residues. The V and J ends lost 9 bases and 2 bases respectively, with 13 bases between them. In germline, CDR1 is LNHDA, CDR2 SQIVND (reference sequence). CDR3 loop: CASQRQINTEAFF. The CDR3 region has the DNA TGTGCCAGCCAAAGACAGATAAACACTGAAGCTTTCTTT.

The V gene is TRBV18, the J gene TRBJ1-3, with a possible D match to TRBD1 (5 bases). V was trimmed by 3 bases and J by 0 bases, leaving 6 bases between them. The CDR3 has 14 residues. Germline CDR1 is KGHSH and CDR2 is LQKENI. This CDR3 reads CASSPDNSGNTIYF. The CDR3 DNA reads TGTGCCAGCTCACCGGACAACTCTGGAAACACCATATATTTT.

The chain has TRBV6-1 and TRBJ1-2, with a possible D match to TRBD1 (5 bases). CDR1 is MNHNS, CDR2 SASEGT, per germline. V dropped 1 base and J dropped 1 base, with 10 bases sitting between them. CDR3 length: 15 residues. The CDR3 loop is CASSEGQGSNYGYTF. CDR3 DNA sequence: TGTGCCAGCAGTGAAGGGCAGGGTAGTAACTATGGCTACACCTTC.

The J gene is TRBJ1-2, the V gene TRBV6-5; 8 bases line up with TRBD1. The CDR3 is 14 residues long. The trim removed 8 bases at V and 6 bases at J, leaving 11 bases unmatched. Germline loops: CDR1 MNHEY, CDR2 SVGAGI. The CDR3 reads CASASGGVYNGYTF. CDR3 bases: TGTGCCAGCGCCTCAGGGGGCGTGTATAATGGCTACACCTTC.